Listed here are 29 T cell receptor beta chains from one sample, sequenced in a study of blood T cell repertoires in COVID-19. Method: immunoSEQ multiplex PCR; TCRdb's copy keeps in-frame clones and lacks some. The table has roughly 300,000 clones, 83% seen once; the top ten hold 1% to 1.5%. Sequencing was performed on peripheral blood. These receptors came from a woman between 45 and 60 years old with acute or convalescent COVID-19.

The J gene is TRBJ1-5, the V gene TRBV29-1; maybe TRBD1 (6 bases). Per the germline V gene, CDR1 is SQVTM and CDR2 is ANQGSEA. The CDR3 is 12 amino acids. V was pared by 8 bases and J by 6 bases, with 14 bases between. The CDR3 DNA sequence: TGCAGCACTAAAACAGGGACTCAGCCCCAGCATTTT. This gives the protein CSTKTGTQPQHF.

This clone was seen only once. The J gene is TRBJ2-1, the V gene TRBV5-1, with 8 nucleotides matching TRBD2. This CDR3 has 14 amino acids. Trimming removed 5 bases from V and 3 bases from J; junction bases left unmatched: 4. In germline, CDR1 is SGHRS, CDR2 YFSETQ. CDR3 amino acids: CASRPGTSYNEQFF. The CDR3, as DNA: TGCGCCAGCAGACCGGGGACTAGCTACAATGAGCAGTTCTTC.

The chain joins TRBV7-3 to TRBJ2-7, with 8 bases identical to TRBD1. Germline assignment: CDR1 SGHTA and CDR2 FQGTGA. V trimming: 5 bases; J trimming: 3 bases; junction bases outside the gene matches: 9. The CDR3 runs 15 residues. In DNA, the CDR3 is TGTGCCAGCAGCCCATCCCGGGACAGGAACTACGAGCAGTACTTC. Residues: CASSPSRDRNYEQYF.

The rearrangement links TRBV3-1 (or the pseudogene TRBV3-2) to TRBJ1-4; D is perhaps TRBD1 (5 bases). V was pared by 0 bases and J by 0 bases, with 17 bases between. This CDR3 has 19 amino acids. Germline-derived CDR1 and CDR2 are LGHDT and YNNKEL (reference sequence). The CDR3, as DNA: TGTGCCAGCAGCCAAGAAATAGGGAGGGGAGGGGCAACTAATGAAAAACTGTTTTTT. This translates into CASSQEIGRGGATNEKLFF.

The V gene is TRBV9, the J gene TRBJ2-1; weak D call: TRBD1 (5 bases). The germline V and J ends were trimmed by 0 bases and 6 bases, with 7 bases remaining between them. From germline, CDR1 is SGDLS and CDR2 YYNGEE. CDR3 length equals 13 residues. In DNA, the CDR3 is TGTGCCAGCAGCGTAGGTCAGGGCAATGAGCAGTTCTTC. This encodes CASSVGQGNEQFF.

This chain uses TRBV6-4 with TRBJ2-6; D unclear. Trimming left V 2 bases short and J 0 bases short, with 11 bases between. This CDR3 is built from 17 residues. Germline loops: CDR1 MRHNA, CDR2 SNTAGT. The CDR3 nucleotides read TGTGCCAGCAGTGACGAATTGGAGCTCTCTGGGGCCAACGTCCTGACTTTC. Amino acid sequence: CASSDELELSGANVLTF.

This chain uses TRBV9 with TRBJ1-6; 8 bases agree with TRBD1. Unmatched junction bases numbered 3, after V lost 4 bases and J lost 9 bases. CDR3 length: 13 residues. The germline gives CDR1 SGDLS, CDR2 YYNGEE. DNA for the CDR3: TGTGCCAGCAGCCAGGGGGCTGTTTCACCCCTCCACTTT. It is translated as CASSQGAVSPLHF.

The genes are TRBV24-1 and TRBJ2-5; 9 bases agree with TRBD1. Germline CDR1 and CDR2: KGHDR and SFDVKD. After removal of 3 bases from V and 5 bases from J, the junction contained 6 bases not matched to a gene. The CDR3 is 15 residues long. DNA of the CDR3: TGTGCCACCAGTGATACAAGGACAGGGGCGGAGACCCAGTACTTC. Encoded protein: CATSDTRTGAETQYF.

This clone has only a few counts. The chain has TRBV20-1 and TRBJ2-1, with 11 bases lining up with TRBD2. The CDR3 sequence is 15 residues long. Trimming removed 3 bases from V and 8 bases from J; junction bases left unmatched: 9. The germline gives CDR1 DFQATT, CDR2 SNEGSKA (reference sequence). CDR3 DNA sequence: TGCAGTGCTAGTGTAACTAGCGGGAGTGGGGATGAGCAGTTCTTC. It encodes CSASVTSGSGDEQFF.

The V and J genes are TRBV5-6 and TRBJ1-1; D may be TRBD1 (5 bases). The CDR3 loop spans 12 amino acids. The germline V gene has CDR1 SGHDT and CDR2 YYEEEE. The germline V and J ends were trimmed by 0 bases and 7 bases, with 7 bases remaining between them. CDR3 bases: TGTGCCAGCAGCTTGGGGGACTTTGAAGCTTTCTTT. Translating it yields CASSLGDFEAFF.

This clone was observed once. The chain carries TRBV7-2 and TRBJ1-2, with 8 nucleotides matching TRBD1. The germline V gene has CDR1 SGHTA and CDR2 FQGNSA. This CDR3 is 14 amino acids long. The J segment lost 5 bases and the V segment lost 5 bases, leaving 7 bases of the junction unmatched. DNA for the CDR3: TGTGCCAGCAGCCCGACAGGGGTAGGATATGGCTACACCTTC. Its translation is CASSPTGVGYGYTF.

Note on this clone: Other DNA sequences in the sample encode the same CDR3. This chain joins TRBV5-1 and TRBJ1-3, with TRBD1 matching over 9 bases. The CDR3 is 17 amino acids. Germline loops: CDR1 SGHRS, CDR2 YFSETQ. The junction had 4 bases not matched to a gene; V was cut back by 0 bases and J by 0 bases. CDR3 sequence: CASSLVGTGSSGNTIYF. Written as DNA, the CDR3 is TGCGCCAGCAGCTTGGTGGGGACAGGGTCCTCTGGAAACACCATATATTTT.

The V call is TRBV4-2, the J call TRBJ2-3; 9 nucleotides agree with TRBD2. Germline V gives CDR1 LGHNA, CDR2 YNFKEQ. Trimming took 1 base from V and 4 from J; bases not matched to a gene: 3. This CDR3 has 15 amino acids. This chain's CDR3 is CASSQGAGGADTQYF. The CDR3, as DNA: TGTGCCAGCAGCCAAGGGGCGGGGGGGGCAGATACGCAGTATTTT.

The rearrangement uses TRBV4-2 and TRBJ2-3; D is possibly TRBD2 (6 bases). CDR1 and CDR2 (germline): LGHNA, YNFKEQ. With 8 bases removed from V and 6 bases from J, the gap between germline ends came to 9 bases. The CDR3 has 11 residues. The CDR3 loop reads CASLEGDTQYF. The CDR3 coding sequence is TGTGCCAGCTTGGAGGGTGATACGCAGTATTTT.

The chain is built from TRBV19 and TRBJ1-1, with D perhaps TRBD1 (5 bases). The germline V gene has CDR1 LNHDA and CDR2 SQIVND (reference sequence). V was pared by 7 bases and J by 5 bases, with 14 bases between. There are 13 residues in the CDR3. The CDR3 region is CASIGGGWTEAFF. The CDR3 coding sequence is TGTGCCAGTATTGGGGGGGGATGGACTGAAGCTTTCTTT.

The chain carries TRBV18 and TRBJ2-3; possibly TRBD1 for D (5 bases). Deletions cut 5 bases from V and 4 bases from J, with 13 bases between. The CDR3 totals 14 residues. From germline, CDR1 is KGHSH and CDR2 LQKENI. CDR3 sequence: CASSSGMGADTQYF. As DNA, the CDR3 is TGTGCCAGCTCATCAGGGATGGGCGCAGATACGCAGTATTTT.

The chain has TRBV7-2 and TRBJ2-7, with 11 nucleotides matching TRBD2. The junction had 4 bases not matched to a gene; V was cut back by 3 bases and J by 6 bases. This CDR3 region has 14 residues. Germline CDR1 SGHTA, CDR2 FQGNSA. CDR3 DNA: TGTGCCAGCAGCTTTAGCGGGGGGGCCTTCGAGCAGTACGTC. Amino acids: CASSFSGGAFEQYV.

This clone was detected only once. This sequence joins TRBV7-8 and TRBJ2-7, with 15 bases matching TRBD2. J lost 4 bases, V lost 5 bases, and 12 bases had no gene match. The CDR3 has 18 residues. Germline V gene sequence: CDR1 SGHVS, CDR2 FQNEAQ. CDR3 sequence (DNA): TGTGCCAGCAGCCTAAACTTGGGACTAGCGGGAGGATGGTACGAGCAGTACTTC. Encoded protein: CASSLNLGLAGGWYEQYF.

This clone was counted between two and nine times. This rearrangement joins TRBV3-1 (or the pseudogene TRBV3-2) to TRBJ1-3, with 7 positions matching TRBD1. Unmatched junction bases numbered 4, after V lost 6 bases and J lost 8 bases. Germline V gene sequence: CDR1 LGHDT, CDR2 YNNKEL (reference sequence). CDR3 size: 12 residues. CDR3 nucleotides: TGTGCCAGCAGTCCCCAGGGGGACACCATATATTTT. It specifies CASSPQGDTIYF.

The rearrangement links TRBV7-2 to TRBJ2-3, with a weak D call TRBD2 (6 bases). There are 15 residues in the CDR3. Trimming shortened V by 5 bases and J by 5 bases, and 17 bases separated the two germline ends. Germline V gene lookup returns CDR1 SGHTA and CDR2 FQGNSA. CDR3 DNA: TGTGCCAGCAGCCTCCGGGACTCCCGAGGAGATACGCAGTATTTT. It translates to CASSLRDSRGDTQYF.

This clone was seen a handful of times. This chain links TRBV5-1 with TRBJ2-2, with 7 bases matching TRBD1. There are 17 residues in the CDR3. V dropped 3 bases and J dropped 5; count of bases not matched to a gene: 13. Germline lookup yields CDR1 SGHRS and CDR2 YFSETQ. CDR3 coding DNA: TGCGCCAGCAGCTCGATCGACAGGGCGGTGGGTACCGGGGAGCTGTTTTTT. This codes for CASSSIDRAVGTGELFF.

The rearrangement joins TRBV18 to TRBJ1-6; 9 bases match TRBD1. The J segment lost 7 bases and the V segment lost 5 bases, leaving 6 bases of the junction unmatched. This CDR3 contains 15 residues. Germline loops: CDR1 KGHSH, CDR2 LQKENI. The CDR3, as DNA: TGTGCCAGCTCAACCACCGGACAGGGGAATTCACCCCTCCACTTT. It translates to CASSTTGQGNSPLHF.

The V and J genes are TRBV2 and TRBJ1-2; unclear D gene. V shed 5 bases and J shed 4 bases, with 11 bases lying between them. The CDR3 contains 13 residues. Germline CDR1 reads SNHLY; CDR2 reads FYNNEI. The CDR3 sequence is CASSREVGYGYTF. CDR3 DNA: TGTGCCAGCAGTAGGGAGGTGGGCTATGGCTACACCTTC. The variable domain in full, with the rest retrieved from reference TRBV2 and TRBJ1-2, is EPEVTQTPSHQVTQMGQEVILRCVPISNHLYFYWYRQILGQKVEFLVSFYNNEISEKSEIFDDQFSVERPDGSNFTLKIRSTKLEDSAMYFCASSREVGYGYTFGSGTRLTVV.

The J gene is TRBJ1-2, the V gene TRBV25-1; no clear D. CDR3 length: 16 amino acids. The ends were cut back, 3 bases at V and 8 bases at J, with 22 bases in the middle. The V gene's germline CDR1 is MGHDK and CDR2 SYGVNS. The CDR3 nucleotides are TGTGCCAGCAGTGATTATTTGGTGGCGGGAGCCGGGGGCTACACCTTC. Protein sequence: CASSDYLVAGAGGYTF.

CDR3 in DNA: TGTGCCAGCCGGGGTTGGGCTAGCGCAGACAATGAGCAGTTCTTC. Translating gives CASRGWASADNEQFF. This chain joins TRBV7-2 and TRBJ2-1; D may be TRBD2 (6 bases). V gave up 8 bases and J gave up 5 bases, with 19 bases separating them. The CDR3 runs to 15 residues. Germline V gene sequence: CDR1 SGHTA, CDR2 FQGNSA.

V is TRBV6-5 and J is TRBJ2-4; TRBD2 is a possible D gene (6 bases). The CDR3 totals 14 residues. Per the germline V gene, CDR1 is MNHEY and CDR2 is SVGAGI. The V end lost 6 bases, the J end lost 0 bases, and 9 bases lay between the germline ends. The CDR3 region is CASSKGLAKNIQYF. The CDR3 DNA is TGTGCCAGCAGCAAGGGACTAGCCAAAAACATTCAGTACTTC.

V is TRBV7-8 and J is TRBJ2-7, with D possibly matching TRBD2 (5 bases). The CDR3 is 15 amino acids. CDR1 and CDR2 from the germline V gene are SGHVS and FQNEAQ. V lost 4 bases and J 5 bases, leaving 18 bases between the germline ends. The CDR3 reads CASSWAGGRGDEQYF. The CDR3 DNA follows: TGTGCCAGCAGCTGGGCGGGTGGACGTGGCGACGAGCAGTACTTC. The full variable domain, its missing parts supplied by reference TRBV7-8 and TRBJ2-7, is GAGVSQSPRYKVAKRGQDVALRCDPISGHVSLFWYQQALGQGPEFLTYFQNEAQLDKSGLPSDRFFAERPEGSVSTLKIQRTQQEDSAVYLCASSWAGGRGDEQYFGPGTRLTVT.

This chain connects TRBV6-1 to TRBJ2-7; 7 nucleotides align to TRBD1. The CDR3 length is 14 residues. Trimming took 2 bases from V and 3 from J; bases not matched to a gene: 4. Germline V gene data show CDR1 as MNHNS and CDR2 as SASEGT. The DNA of the CDR3 is TGTGCCAGCAGTGAACAGGGGGTGTTCTACGAGCAGTACGTC. Protein: CASSEQGVFYEQYV.

The chain carries TRBV9 and TRBJ2-5; 7 nucleotides line up with TRBD2. Trimming took 7 bases from V and 5 from J; bases not matched to a gene: 8. This CDR3 is 13 amino acids long. CDR1 and CDR2 from the germline V gene are SGDLS and YYNGEE. The CDR3 spells CASGRGGSETQYF. CDR3 nucleotide sequence: TGTGCCAGCGGGCGCGGCGGGAGCGAGACCCAGTACTTC.